These T cell receptor beta chains were read from a single sample in a study of T cell repertoires in cytomegalovirus infection. Antigens of these TCRs are unknown. TCRdb independently ran MiXCR on the reads; one entry per CDR3 protein. Of around 770,000 distinct CDR3 sequences in the sample, just under 30% were seen once. Material: cultured CD8+ T cells from PBMCs, obtained from culture after CMV antigen stimulation. The receptors come from a human donor in good health (CMV status not recorded). Some clones in this sample may be carry-over from other donors' samples. Both conserved end residues are part of each CDR3. The D gene is left open where the match is weak. Clone sizes are given selectively: once, few, many, or a class where the clone is expanded.

j_call | d_call | v_call | clone_size | cdr3_length | cdr3_aa | cdr3_nt
TRBJ1-3 | - | TRBV7-6 | many | 13 | CASSLFTGNTIYF | TGTGCCAGCAGCTTATTTACTGGAAACACCATATATTTT
TRBJ1-5 | TRBD1 | TRBV7-9 | - | 16 | CASSLASDRGNQPQHF | TGTGCCAGCAGCTTAGCTTCTGACAGGGGCAATCAGCCCCAGCATTTT
TRBJ1-4 | TRBD1 | TRBV7-9 | - | 15 | CASSPPRGSNEKLFF | TGTGCCAGCAGCCCACCCAGGGGGAGTAATGAAAAACTGTTTTTT
TRBJ2-1 | TRBD2 | TRBV5-3 | - | 16 | CASRPGLAGGPDEQFF | TGTGCCAGCAGACCGGGACTAGCGGGGGGGCCCGATGAGCAGTTCTTC
TRBJ2-1 | - | TRBV27 | - | 15 | CASSDTAGSYNEQFF | TGTGCCAGCAGTGATACGGCGGGATCCTACAATGAGCAGTTCTTC
TRBJ2-5 | - | TRBV9 | - | 16 | CASSGGAGTLEETQYF | TGTGCCAGCAGCGGGGGGGCAGGGACGTTGGAAGAGACCCAGTACTTC
TRBJ2-2 | - | TRBV12-3/TRBV12-4 | many | 16 | CASSFYIPANTGELFF | TGTGCCAGCAGTTTCTACATCCCAGCGAACACCGGGGAGCTGTTTTTT
TRBJ2-1 | TRBD2 | TRBV7-3 | - | 14 | CASSLRIAGGEQSF | TGTGCCAGCAGCTTAAGGATAGCGGGCGGTGAGCAGTCCTTC
TRBJ2-7 | - | TRBV29-1 | few | 12 | CSVRDTSYEQYF | TGCAGCGTTAGAGACACTTCCTACGAGCAGTACTTC
TRBJ2-1 | - | TRBV4-1 | - | 12 | CASSQASGEQFF | TGCGCCAGCAGCCAGGCTTCTGGTGAGCAGTTCTTC
TRBJ2-5 | - | TRBV4-2 | few | 17 | CASSQVYAGSPKETQYF | TGTGCCAGCAGCCAAGTTTACGCAGGGTCACCAAAAGAGACCCAGTACTTC
TRBJ2-1 | TRBD1 | TRBV10-3 | few | 16 | CAISESGQGPYNEQFF | TGTGCCATCAGTGAGTCGGGACAGGGACCCTACAATGAGCAGTTCTTC
TRBJ2-1 | TRBD2 | TRBV4-1 | once | 20 | CATRPSLAGGIRGQYNEQLF | TGCGCCACCCGTCCCTCACTAGCGGGGGGAATTAGGGGCCAATACAATGAGCAGTTATTC
TRBJ1-2 | - | TRBV27 | - | 14 | CASSRGTADYGYTF | TGTGCCAGCAGTAGAGGGACCGCCGACTATGGCTACACCTTC
TRBJ2-3 | - | TRBV27 | few | 15 | CASSLGTAVTDTQYF | TGTGCCAGCAGTTTGGGCACGGCTGTCACAGATACGCAGTATTTT
TRBJ1-2 | - | TRBV27 | - | 14 | CASSLFGQNYGYTF | TGTGCCAGCAGTTTATTCGGACAGAACTATGGCTACACCTTC
TRBJ1-5 | TRBD1 | TRBV15 | - | 18 | CATSGMNTRDRGLQPQHF | TGTGCCACCAGCGGAATGAATACCCGGGACAGGGGGCTTCAGCCCCAGCATTTT
TRBJ2-1 | - | TRBV7-8 | many | 16 | CASSSEGQLNYNEQFF | TGTGCCAGCAGCTCAGAAGGACAGCTGAATTACAATGAGCAGTTCTTC
TRBJ2-3 | - | TRBV7-3 | once | 15 | CASSLLGGSTDTQYF | TGTGCCAGCAGCTTACTTGGGGGCAGCACAGATACGCAGTATTTT
TRBJ1-5 | - | TRBV5-6 | few | 13 | CASNLMGTQPQHF | TGTGCCAGCAATCTAATGGGGACACAGCCCCAGCATTTT
TRBJ1-1 | - | TRBV3-1 | many | 14 | CASSESGVPTEAFF | TGTGCCAGCAGCGAATCCGGGGTTCCCACTGAAGCTTTCTTT
TRBJ1-2 | - | TRBV10-2 | few | 15 | CASSDILLGTYGYTF | TGCGCCAGCAGTGATATTCTATTGGGAACCTATGGCTACACCTTC
TRBJ1-6 | - | TRBV19 | - | 14 | CASSMEEYNSPLHF | TGTGCCAGTAGTATGGAAGAGTATAATTCACCCCTCCACTTT
TRBJ2-5 | - | TRBV6-5 | - | 14 | CASSYWGDQETQYF | TGTGCCAGCAGTTACTGGGGAGACCAAGAGACCCAGTACTTC
TRBJ2-3 | - | TRBV7-6 | few | 15 | CASSFRAGATDTQYF | TGTGCCAGCAGCTTCCGGGCGGGGGCCACAGATACGCAGTATTTT
TRBJ2-3 | - | TRBV7-6 | - | 22 | CASSLAPPGRGSGGGSTDTQYF | TGTGCCAGCAGCTTAGCTCCTCCCGGCAGGGGCTCAGGGGGGGGTTCCACAGATACGCAGTATTTT
TRBJ2-5 | - | TRBV13 | once | 15 | CASSPPGTSRETQYF | TGTGCCAGCAGCCCCCCCGGTACTAGCCGTGAGACCCAGTACTTC
TRBJ2-3 | - | TRBV27 | - | 16 | CASSFYPSRDTDTQYF | TGTGCCAGCAGTTTTTATCCCTCGAGGGACACAGATACGCAGTATTTT
TRBJ1-2 | TRBD1 | TRBV6-2/TRBV6-3 | few | 16 | CASSYSVATGGYGYTF | TGTGCCAGCAGTTACTCGGTGGCGACAGGGGGCTATGGCTACACCTTC
TRBJ2-7 | - | TRBV7-2 | many | 15 | CASSSSGLAPYEQYF | TGTGCCAGCAGCTCCTCGGGACTGGCCCCCTACGAGCAGTACTTC
TRBJ2-6 | - | TRBV28 | - | 18 | CASSPTVLGVSGANVLTF | TGTGCCAGCAGTCCAACCGTTTTGGGGGTTTCTGGGGCCAACGTCCTGACTTTC
TRBJ2-1 | - | TRBV19 | - | 15 | CASSMSGSTYNEQFF | TGTGCCAGTAGTATGTCGGGGTCTACCTACAATGAGCAGTTCTTC
TRBJ2-1 | - | TRBV7-9 | - | 14 | CASSLAGPKNEQFF | TGTGCCAGCAGCTTAGCAGGGCCGAAGAATGAGCAGTTCTTC
TRBJ1-4 | TRBD1 | TRBV7-9 | - | 14 | CAIPYRTGDEKLFF | TGTGCCATTCCTTACCGGACAGGGGACGAAAAACTGTTTTTT
TRBJ2-1 | TRBD2 | TRBV14 | - | 13 | CASSLPGGAEQFF | TGTGCCAGCAGCCTCCCCGGGGGGGCTGAGCAGTTCTTC
TRBJ1-1 | - | TRBV7-9 | few | 15 | CASSSGSGENTEAFF | TGTGCCAGCAGCAGCGGTTCCGGAGAGAACACTGAAGCTTTCTTT
TRBJ2-1 | - | TRBV27 | few | 13 | CASSLYLYNEQFF | TGTGCCAGCAGTTTATACTTATACAATGAGCAGTTCTTC
TRBJ2-3 | TRBD1 | TRBV12-3/TRBV12-4 | few | 15 | CASSHVRQGADTQYF | TGTGCCAGCAGTCACGTCCGACAGGGAGCAGATACGCAGTATTTT
TRBJ1-3 | - | TRBV7-2 | few | 15 | CASSLEDSSGNTIYF | TGTGCCAGCAGCTTAGAAGATAGCTCTGGAAACACCATATATTTT
TRBJ2-5 | TRBD2 | TRBV4-1 | few | 18 | CASSQVGLAGGLEETQYF | TGCGCCAGCAGCCAAGTAGGTCTAGCGGGGGGACTGGAAGAGACCCAGTACTTC
TRBJ1-5 | TRBD1 | TRBV6-6 | - | 17 | CASRQPGQGKSNQPQHF | TGTGCCAGCAGACAACCGGGACAGGGGAAGAGCAATCAGCCCCAGCATTTT
TRBJ1-5 | - | TRBV7-2 | once | 13 | CASSLDSPQPLHF | TGTGCCAGCAGTCTGGACAGCCCTCAGCCCCTGCATTTT
TRBJ1-6 | - | TRBV27 | - | 15 | CASSLYPGYNSPLHF | TGTGCCAGCAGTTTATACCCGGGTTATAATTCACCCCTCCACTTT
TRBJ2-5 | TRBD1 | TRBV5-5 | few | 18 | CASSLVLRGPSFQETQYF | TGTGCCAGCAGCTTGGTTCTCAGGGGGCCTTCTTTCCAAGAGACCCAGTACTTC
TRBJ2-7 | TRBD1 | TRBV6-6 | - | 15 | CASSSDRVVSDEQYF | TGTGCCAGCAGTTCGGACAGGGTAGTAAGCGACGAGCAGTACTTC
TRBJ2-6 | TRBD1 | TRBV27 | few | 16 | CASSRDRTSGANVLTF | TGTGCCAGCAGCCGGGACAGAACCTCTGGGGCCAACGTCCTGACTTTC
TRBJ1-2 | - | TRBV6-5 | - | 15 | CASSYWTSEWYGYTF | TGTGCCAGCAGTTACTGGACATCGGAATGGTATGGCTACACCTTC
TRBJ2-3 | TRBD2 | TRBV29-1 | - | 15 | CSVPVWAGRADTQYF | TGCAGCGTCCCCGTTTGGGCAGGGAGGGCAGATACGCAGTATTTT
TRBJ2-3 | TRBD2 | TRBV27 | few | 16 | CASSSLAGGQRDTQYF | TGTGCCAGCAGTTCCCTAGCGGGGGGGCAGAGAGATACGCAGTATTTT
TRBJ2-2 | - | TRBV10-3 | once | 11 | CAITGSGELFF | TGTGCCATCACAGGGTCCGGGGAGCTGTTTTTT
TRBJ2-3 | - | TRBV28 | once | 14 | CASSEGLGTDTQYF | TGTGCCAGCAGCGAGGGGTTGGGCACAGATACGCAGTATTTT
TRBJ2-7 | - | TRBV2 | - | 14 | CASSEASTEHEQYF | TGTGCCAGCAGTGAAGCGTCGACAGAGCACGAGCAGTACTTC
TRBJ2-1 | - | TRBV6-2/TRBV6-3 | - | 16 | CASSAVVGESYNEQFF | TGTGCCAGCAGTGCCGTAGTGGGGGAGAGCTACAATGAGCAGTTCTTC
TRBJ1-4 | - | TRBV4-2 | - | 14 | CASSQDWGKEKLFF | TGTGCCAGCAGCCAAGATTGGGGGAAAGAAAAACTGTTTTTT
TRBJ2-3 | TRBD2 | TRBV12-3/TRBV12-4 | few | 18 | CASGEGLAGELSTDTQYF | TGTGCCAGCGGAGAGGGACTAGCGGGGGAGCTAAGCACAGATACGCAGTATTTT
TRBJ1-1 | - | TRBV7-9 | - | 15 | CASSITGDMGSEAFF | TGTGCCAGCAGCATCACGGGGGATATGGGTTCTGAAGCTTTCTTT
TRBJ2-3 | - | TRBV27 | - | 16 | CASSLSIQGRTDTQYF | TGTGCCAGCAGTTTATCGATCCAGGGCCGCACAGATACGCAGTATTTT
TRBJ1-5 | - | TRBV28 | once | 15 | CTSSRLSEGVGPQHF | TGTACCAGCAGCCGACTTTCGGAGGGGGTGGGGCCCCAGCATTTT
TRBJ2-6 | - | TRBV4-1 | few | 18 | CASSPGVGGSSGANVLTF | TGCGCCAGCAGCCCCGGAGTTGGGGGCAGCTCTGGGGCCAACGTCCTGACTTTC